A selection of T cell receptor beta chains follows, all from one sample in a study of chemoradiotherapy in HPV16-positive cancers. Assay: immunoSEQ multiplex PCR; the TCRdb copy retains only in-frame clones and omits some. This sample has 2,000 to 2,500 clones; 80% to 90% occur once, and the top ten carry roughly 4.9%. The specimen was tumor tissue, collected from a patient who underwent chemoradiotherapy. These receptor sequences come from a human donor with HPV-associated anogenital cancer. Each CDR3 is given with its conserved first and last residue. The order of the fields is V gene, D gene, clone size, J gene, CDR3 protein, CDR3 DNA. D genes are given only for firm matches. Clone size is stated in some rows and not others, as once, few, many or a class when expanded.

>TRBV7-8|TRBD1|.|TRBJ2-2
CASSRDSSGELFF
TGTGCCAGCAGCCGGGACAGTAGCGGGGAGCTGTTTTTT
>TRBV11-2|.|.|TRBJ2-1
CASSLARGLTHNEQFF
TGTGCCAGCAGCTTAGCACGGGGTCTTACCCACAATGAGCAGTTCTTC
>TRBV28|.|.|TRBJ2-5
CASSPPPGQETQYF
TGTGCCAGCAGTCCCCCACCGGGCCAAGAGACCCAGTACTTC
>TRBV14|.|.|TRBJ2-7
CASSQVRVAEQYF
TGTGCCAGCAGCCAAGTTAGGGTGGCAGAGCAGTACTTC
>TRBV7-6|.|once|TRBJ2-5
CASSLASPPSGTQYF
TGTGCCAGCAGCTTAGCCAGTCCCCCATCGGGGACCCAGTACTTC
>TRBV10-3|.|once|TRBJ2-7
CAISDKNYEQYF
TGTGCCATCAGTGACAAAAACTACGAGCAGTACTTC
>TRBV6-5|TRBD1|.|TRBJ2-1
CASTSGTDGNEQFF
TGTGCCAGCACCTCAGGGACAGATGGGAATGAGCAGTTCTTC
>TRBV25-1|.|.|TRBJ1-3
CASSAGADTIYF
TGTGCCAGCAGTGCGGGGGCGGACACCATATATTTT
>TRBV29-1|.|.|TRBJ2-1
CSVGTRTYNEQFF
TGCAGCGTCGGGACCAGAACCTACAATGAGCAGTTCTTC
>TRBV19|.|few|TRBJ1-2
CASSEPTGLYGYTF
TGTGCCAGTAGCGAACCGACAGGACTCTATGGCTACACCTTC
>TRBV9|TRBD2|.|TRBJ2-3
CASSVGAGGSGTDTQYF
TGTGCCAGCAGCGTAGGGGCGGGGGGGTCTGGCACAGATACGCAGTATTTT
>TRBV9|.|.|TRBJ2-5
CASSVALLAQTQYF
TGTGCCAGCAGCGTAGCTCTTCTGGCGCAGACCCAGTACTTC
>TRBV10-1|.|.|TRBJ2-4
CASSRGVGDIQYF
TGCGCCAGCAGTCGAGGGGTTGGTGACATTCAGTACTTC
>TRBV10-3|.|.|TRBJ1-1
CAISTGRNTEAFF
TGTGCCATCTCGACCGGGCGGAACACTGAAGCTTTCTTT
>TRBV13|.|.|TRBJ2-7
CASSLGRSYEQYF
TGTGCCAGCAGCTTAGGGCGGAGCTACGAGCAGTACTTC
>TRBV7-2|.|.|TRBJ1-2
CASSLQARVYTF
TGTGCCAGCAGCTTACAGGCGCGTGTCTACACCTTC
>TRBV15|.|.|TRBJ2-5
CATSRDSQGVTTSTQYF
TGTGCCACCAGCAGAGATAGTCAGGGAGTCACCACCAGTACCCAGTACTTC
>TRBV5-1|TRBD1|.|TRBJ1-6
CATTTGDNSPLHF
TGCGCCACTACGACAGGGGATAATTCACCCCTCCACTTT
>TRBV6-4|.|.|TRBJ2-7
CASSDWFGFARDSEQYF
TGTGCCAGCAGTGACTGGTTCGGGTTCGCCAGGGATAGCGAGCAGTACTTC
>TRBV21-1|.|.|TRBJ1-5
CASSKGTDRDVNQPQHF
TGTGCCAGCAGCAAAGGGACGGACAGGGATGTCAATCAGCCCCAGCATTTT
>TRBV6-1|.|.|TRBJ1-1
CASVYLGGNTEAFF
TGTGCCAGCGTATACCTTGGGGGTAACACTGAAGCTTTCTTT
>TRBV7-3|TRBD2|.|TRBJ2-1
CASSLRVSGGNEQFF
TGTGCCAGCAGCTTAAGGGTTAGCGGGGGCAATGAGCAGTTCTTC
>TRBV6-5|TRBD2|.|TRBJ2-3
CASTPPGTKDTQYF
TGTGCCAGCACCCCCCCCGGGACTAAGGATACGCAGTATTTT
>TRBV10-3|.|.|TRBJ1-1
CAISRTDSPNTEAFF
TGTGCCATCAGTCGGACAGACTCTCCGAACACTGAAGCTTTCTTT
>TRBV5-5|TRBD1|.|TRBJ1-2
CASSFTGTGFRDGYTF
TGTGCCAGCAGCTTTACCGGGACAGGGTTTAGGGATGGCTACACCTTC
>TRBV5-1|.|.|TRBJ2-5
CASSLGGAETQYF
TGCGCCAGCAGCTTGGGGGGGGCAGAGACCCAGTACTTC
>TRBV30|.|.|TRBJ2-4
CAWTGDGAGAKNIQYF
TGTGCCTGGACAGGGGACGGGGCAGGAGCCAAAAACATTCAGTACTTC
>TRBV29-1|.|.|TRBJ1-1
CSATTWSGTEAFF
TGCAGCGCAACTACTTGGAGTGGCACTGAAGCTTTCTTT
>TRBV20-1|.|.|TRBJ2-7
CSAIIPGEQYF
TGCAGTGCAATTATTCCTGGCGAGCAGTACTTC
>TRBV5-5|TRBD1|.|TRBJ1-6
CASSWGDRTNSPLHF
TGTGCCAGCAGCTGGGGGGACAGGACGAATTCACCCCTCCACTTT
>TRBV14|.|.|TRBJ1-1
CASSPGGVAFF
TGTGCCAGCAGCCCGGGGGGAGTAGCTTTCTTT
>TRBV27|.|.|TRBJ1-2
CASSLSAGNNYGYTF
TGTGCCAGCAGTTTATCGGCAGGGAATAACTATGGCTACACCTTC
>TRBV30|.|.|TRBJ1-2
CAWSVTTRTNYGYTF
TGTGCCTGGAGTGTTACGACGCGGACTAACTATGGCTACACCTTC
>TRBV15|TRBD1|.|TRBJ1-3
CATTLDRAGNTIYF
TGTGCCACCACTCTGGACAGGGCTGGAAACACCATATATTTT
>TRBV4-1|TRBD2|.|TRBJ2-3
CASSSELAGTTDTQYF
TGCGCCAGCAGCTCAGAACTAGCGGGGACCACAGATACGCAGTATTTT
>TRBV5-1|.|.|TRBJ1-1
CASSLAVGTEAFF
TGCGCCAGCAGCTTGGCCGTGGGCACTGAAGCTTTCTTT
>TRBV12-5|.|.|TRBJ2-2
CASGPGHLDTGELFF
TGTGCTAGTGGCCCGGGACACTTAGACACCGGGGAGCTGTTTTTT
>TRBV19|TRBD2|.|TRBJ2-4
CASRPSGGSKNIQYF
TGTGCCAGTAGGCCCAGCGGGGGGTCCAAAAACATTCAGTACTTC
>TRBV7-2|.|once|TRBJ2-2
CASSLAGGSGELFF
TGTGCCAGCAGCTTAGCGGGGGGAAGCGGGGAGCTGTTTTTT
>TRBV5-1|.|.|TRBJ2-2
CASSLTSEAGELFF
TGCGCCAGCAGCTTGACGTCAGAGGCCGGGGAGCTGTTTTTT
>TRBV19|TRBD2|.|TRBJ2-7
CASSRVAGGRGPNEQYF
TGTGCCAGTAGTAGGGTAGCGGGGGGGCGAGGCCCCAACGAGCAGTACTTC
>TRBV7-2|TRBD2|.|TRBJ2-1
CASSLVSGSANEQFF
TGTGCCAGCAGCTTAGTTAGCGGGAGTGCCAATGAGCAGTTCTTC
>TRBV2|.|.|TRBJ2-7
CASSQKEGAGQYF
TGTGCCAGCAGTCAAAAGGAGGGGGCAGGGCAGTACTTC